This T cell receptor (beta chain) was documented in a study of T cells after yellow fever vaccination (dated 2019 in TCRdb). Regarding the research as a whole: Libraries from fractions with low cell numbers were prepared with the SMART-Seq v4 Ultra Low Input RNA kit. Two healthy male donors, one aged 18 to 29 and one aged 30 to 39 years, were included in the cohort. Blood samples were taken at several timepoints before and after primary and secondary immunization, and bulk PBMC replicates and cell subsets were isolated. To track T-cell clones before and after primary and booster YFV17D yellow fever vaccination, bulk TCR alpha and beta repertoires were sequenced longitudinally.

The CDR3 starts with the cysteine, ends with the phenylalanine, and has 15 residues. The CDR3 DNA has 45 bases and is translated from base 1. The germline V gene (reference sequence) specifies SEHNR as CDR1 and FQNEAQ as CDR2. V is trimmed back by 2 bases and J by 2 bases, and the junction contains 5 bases that no gene match accounts for. Comments on this clonotype: This receptor's antigen is unknown. Base quality data are lacking; no much larger clone is found one base away.

Beyond this particular receptor, the publication reports: After the booster, most clones that had expanded after primary vaccination were detected again (nearly 98% of CD4 and roughly 86% of CD8), suggesting broad maintenance of memory. A small share of clonotypes was detected in both CD4 and CD8 compartments, with the overlap likely arising from convergent recombination. Computational filtering was needed because FACS-sorted repertoires could contain abundant contaminating clonotypes from the bulk population. Compared with the primary T-cell response, the secondary T-cell response was weaker but faster, peaking on day 5 rather than day 15. Because only two donors were included in the study, the extent to which the findings can be generalized is limited.

The treatment or condition tag for this specimen amounts to: live attenuated yellow fever vaccine strain. At every blood-draw timepoint, two biological replicates of bulk PBMCs were collected. A standard Ficoll-Paque protocol was used to isolate PBMCs from peripheral blood. TriZol was used to extract RNA from bulk PBMCs, CD4 and CD8 fractions, and dextramer-positive and dextramer-negative fractions. Sequencing was carried out with an Illumina NovaSeq 6000. TCR cDNA was synthesized by 5'RACE template switching, which introduced a universal primer site and unique molecular identifiers. Priming for cDNA synthesis came from both the TCR alpha and TCR beta constant segments. Library amplification used two PCR steps, and the second PCR step added sample barcodes and sequencing adapters. Sequencing of the libraries was done on either Illumina HiSeq 2500 (2x100 bp) or NovaSeq (2x150 bp). On the study's bioinformatics: MIGEC was used to demultiplex reads and collapse the reads into UMI consensus sequences, and MiXCR was used for V(D)J alignment. Vaccine-responding clonotypes were defined with edgeR using replicate PBMC samples, requiring FDR below 0.01 and a log2 fold change above 5 up to day 15. Each bulk clonotype received a CD4 or CD8 identity based on whether the sequenced CD4 or CD8 repertoire contained that clonotype at higher abundance. TCRdb reworked the public reads: Q25 trimming with fastp, MiXCR clone assembly, productive beta chains retained. Identical CDR3 proteins give one entry, which carries the most common genes and DNA. The V and J calls were determined by TCRdb, not by the authors. The sample records a few hundred thousand distinct CDR3 sequences, approximately 4% of which are singletons. Clones ranked in the top ten supply 20% to 25% of the sample.

This receptor chain uses TRBV7-9 and TRBJ2-5; 7 central nucleotides agree with TRBD2. The sequencing used PBMCs, collected 5 days after the yellow fever booster vaccination. The receptor comes from a young man who received the YFV17D yellow fever vaccine. In nucleotide form, the sequence is TGTGCCAGCAGCTTACAGCGGGGTTGGCAAGAGACCCAGTACTTC. This encodes CASSLQRGWQETQYF.